This T cell receptor beta chain was observed in a study of T cells in localized non-small cell lung cancer. General study results and limits: Tumor samples were not multi-region, leaving intratumor heterogeneity unexcluded.

This clone was seen a few times. Its antigen is as yet unknown. Assay used: immunoSEQ multiplex PCR; TCRdb lists only in-frame clones, some missing. The data show 2,500 to 3,500 clones, roughly a quarter seen once. Trimming shortened V by 10 bases and J by 2 bases, and 8 bases separated the two germline ends. The CDR3 consists of 11 residues. This chain uses TRBV6-7 with TRBJ2-5; D is unresolved. TRBV6-7 is annotated as an ORF whose role is uncertain. Specimen: normal lung tissue next to the tumor, collected before any cancer treatment. This receptor was identified in a man aged 40 to 70 with stage I lung adenocarcinoma. The CDR3 nucleotides read TGTGCCATTGGTCGTCAAGAGACCCAGTACTTC. It codes for CAIGRQETQYF.